The 15 T cell receptor beta chains below were found in one sample sequenced in a study of graft-versus-host responses after intestinal transplantation. Profiling relied on immunoSEQ multiplex PCR, and the TCRdb table lists in-frame clones only, not all of them. Of about 39,000 clones in the sample, approximately 93% were seen once. This sample comprised PBMCs, obtained roughly 110 weeks after intestinal transplantation. The origin of the receptors is a human patient who received an intestinal transplant, so some T cells may come from the graft donor.

The rearrangement links TRBV6-5 to TRBJ2-2; D uncertain. Trimming removed 6 bases at V and 6 bases at J, with 11 bases between. Germline V gene data show CDR1 as MNHEY and CDR2 as SVGAGI. The CDR3 runs 13 residues. The CDR3 DNA follows: TGTGCCAGCAGGGCCTACTTGGCCGGGGAGCTGTTTTTT. Translation gives CASRAYLAGELFF.

CDR3 DNA sequence: TGTGCCAGCAGTTTAGGACAGACCGTAGCCAAAAACATTCAGTACTTC. Its protein is CASSLGQTVAKNIQYF. The V gene is TRBV28, the J gene TRBJ2-4; maybe TRBD1 (6 bases). The germline V gene has CDR1 MDHEN and CDR2 SYDVKM. V lost 2 bases, J lost 0 bases, and 11 bases lay in between. The CDR3 is 16 residues long.

The V gene is TRBV5-4, the J gene TRBJ2-6; no clear D gene. Germline CDR1 is SGHNT and CDR2 is YYREEE (reference sequence). V was cut by 1 base and J by 8 bases, with 1 base left in between. There are 11 residues in the CDR3. The CDR3, as DNA: TGTGCCAGCAGCTTGACCAACGTCCTGACTTTC. This gives the protein CASSLTNVLTF.

The chain is built from TRBV10-3 and TRBJ2-5; 14 bases are a match to TRBD2. The V gene's germline CDR1 is ENHRY and CDR2 SYGVKD. Trimming took 4 bases from V and 5 from J; bases not matched to a gene: 0. This CDR3 spans 14 amino acids. As DNA, the CDR3 is TGTGCCATCAGTGGACTAGCGGGAGGGGAGACCCAGTACTTC. As protein: CAISGLAGGETQYF.

The CDR3 nucleotides read TGTGCCAGCAGCGTAAGGGGGGATGTTGGATCACCCCTCCACTTT. It specifies CASSVRGDVGSPLHF. V is TRBV9 and J is TRBJ1-6, with a weak D call TRBD1 (6 bases). V shed 1 base and J shed 10 bases, with 15 bases lying between them. The germline gives CDR1 SGDLS, CDR2 YYNGEE. The CDR3 runs 15 residues. The full variable domain, rest sourced from reference TRBV9 and TRBJ1-6, is DSGVTQTPKHLITATGQRVTLRCSPRSGDLSVYWYQQSLDQGLQFLIQYYNGEERAKGNILERFSAQQFPDLHSELNLSSLELGDSALYFCASSVRGDVGSPLHFGNGTRLTVT.

The chain couples TRBV19 to TRBJ2-1; D gene ambiguous. CDR3 size: 16 residues. Per germline, CDR1 LNHDA and CDR2 SQIVND (reference sequence). Deletions cut 3 bases from V and 0 bases from J, with 12 bases between. The CDR3 loop is CASSISGRLSYNEQFF. The CDR3 DNA follows: TGTGCCAGTAGTATTTCTGGCAGACTCTCCTACAATGAGCAGTTCTTC.

The chain carries TRBV29-1 and TRBJ2-6; 7 bases are shared with TRBD1. The CDR3 totals 17 residues. V was clipped by 6 bases and J by 0 bases; unmatched bases: 11. Germline V gene lookup returns CDR1 SQVTM and CDR2 ANQGSEA. This CDR3 is CSVEGDRSLSGANVLTF. Written as DNA, the CDR3 is TGCAGCGTCGAGGGGGACAGAAGCCTCTCTGGGGCCAACGTCCTGACTTTC. The full variable domain, its missing parts supplied by reference TRBV29-1 and TRBJ2-6, is SAVISQKPSRDICQRGTSLTIQCQVDSQVTMMFWYRQQPGQSLTLIATANQGSEATYESGFVIDKFPISRPNLTFSTLTVSNMSPEDSSIYLCSVEGDRSLSGANVLTFGAGSRLTVL.

This rearrangement joins TRBV2 to TRBJ2-5, with a tentative D call TRBD2 (6 bases). Germline V gene sequence: CDR1 SNHLY, CDR2 FYNNEI. Deletions cut 3 bases from V and 4 bases from J, with 12 bases between. The CDR3 length is 14 residues. CDR3 sequence (DNA): TGTGCCAGCAGTGAGGGGGGTGGGGCAGAGACCCAGTACTTC. It is translated as CASSEGGGAETQYF.

The chain joins TRBV7-9 to TRBJ2-7; D may match TRBD1 or TRBD2 (5 bases each). Trimming stripped 1 base from V and 0 bases from J, with 16 bases between. The CDR3 has 17 amino acids. Germline V gene lookup returns CDR1 SEHNR and CDR2 FQNEAQ (reference sequence). CDR3 sequence reads: CASSLGSVGAPSYEQYF. The CDR3 bases are TGTGCCAGCAGCTTAGGGTCGGTCGGGGCTCCCTCCTACGAGCAGTACTTC. The full variable domain, in which reference TRBV7-9 and TRBJ2-7 provide the parts outside the CDR3, is DTGVSQNPRHKITKRGQNVTFRCDPISEHNRLYWYRQTLGQGPEFLTYFQNEAQLEKSRLLSDRFSAERPKGSFSTLEIQRTEQGDSAMYLCASSLGSVGAPSYEQYFGPGTRLTVT.

The genes are TRBV7-6 and TRBJ2-2, with D hard to call. The CDR3 extends over 12 amino acids. The V gene's germline CDR1 is SGHVS and CDR2 FNYEAQ. Trimming removed 1 base from V and 6 bases from J, with 3 bases in between. DNA for the CDR3: TGTGCCAGCAGCTTAGTTTCCGGGGAGCTGTTTTTT. This translates into CASSLVSGELFF.

V usage is TRBV2 and J usage is TRBJ1-2, with D unresolved. This CDR3 has 13 amino acids. Trimming took off 5 bases at V and 0 bases at J, with 7 bases between the two ends. CDR1 SNHLY and CDR2 FYNNEI come from the germline V gene. The CDR3 here is CASSSGPNYGYTF. For the CDR3, the DNA is TGTGCCAGCAGTTCCGGGCCTAACTATGGCTACACCTTC.

The genes are TRBV5-4 and TRBJ2-5; D is undetermined. V was cut by 1 base and J by 1 base, with 8 bases left in between. Germline V gives CDR1 SGHNT, CDR2 YYREEE (reference sequence). The CDR3 spans 14 residues. CDR3 residues: CASSLSTVQETQYF. In nucleotides, the CDR3 is TGTGCCAGCAGCTTGTCTACAGTCCAAGAGACCCAGTACTTC. Full variable domain (rest looked up from reference TRBV5-4 and TRBJ2-5): ETGVTQSPTHLIKTRGQQVTLRCSSQSGHNTVSWYQQALGQGPQFIFQYYREEENGRGNFPPRFSGLQFPNYSSELNVNALELDDSALYLCASSLSTVQETQYFGPGTRLLVL.

There are a few counts of this clone. V usage is TRBV6-6 and J usage is TRBJ1-5; 8 positions agree with TRBD1. The CDR3 covers 16 residues. V lost 6 bases to trimming and J lost 6 bases; unmatched junction nucleotides: 13. Germline CDR1 MNHNY, CDR2 SVGAGI (reference sequence). The CDR3 sequence is CASSPPSRGLVQPQHF. CDR3 DNA: TGTGCCAGCAGCCCGCCGTCCAGGGGGCTTGTTCAGCCCCAGCATTTT.

The V and J genes are TRBV14 and TRBJ2-7, with 8 nucleotides matching TRBD1. The CDR3 length is 14 residues. The trim removed 5 bases at V and 2 bases at J, leaving 5 bases unmatched. Germline lookup yields CDR1 SGHDN and CDR2 FVKESK. This chain's CDR3 is CASSETGVTYEQYF. The DNA for the CDR3 is TGTGCCAGCAGCGAGACAGGGGTCACCTACGAGCAGTACTTC.

The chain joins TRBV4-2 to TRBJ1-1; D ambiguous. Trimming took off 4 bases at V and 7 bases at J, with 22 bases between the two ends. In germline, CDR1 is LGHNA, CDR2 YNFKEQ. The CDR3 extends over 16 amino acids. Written as DNA, the CDR3 is TGTGCCAGCAGCCCTACGGGAGGAGGGTCGATTATTGAAGCTTTCTTT. It specifies CASSPTGGGSIIEAFF.